This record covers a single T cell receptor (beta chain). Its target is not known. This was a deep-level run. Sequencing used immunoSEQ multiplex PCR; TCRdb keeps in-frame clones, though not all of them. The table includes 950,000 to 1,300,000 clones, around 75% detected once. In the CD4+ fraction, cells were divided into CD45RA+ naive and CD45RA-negative memory subsets. The CDR3 is 17 residues long. From germline, CDR1 is MGHRA and CDR2 YSYEKL. V lost 0 bases and J 0 bases, leaving 12 bases between the germline ends. These data are taken from a study of shared clonotypes between healthy human individuals. As for the study in general: The composition of the donors was a couple of women and a few men aged 18 to 49.

The study's findings and limits: Clonotypes which were not shared had lower generation probabilities than clonotypes that all four donors shared.

This receptor was identified in a young man in good health. V is TRBV4-1 and J is TRBJ1-3, with TRBD1 as a possible D gene (6 bases). The specimen was memory CD4+ T cells sorted from blood. Subset of the sample: CD45RA-negative fraction. This chain's CDR3 is CASSQDQRGGSGNTIYF. The CDR3 nucleotides are TGCGCCAGCAGCCAAGATCAGAGAGGGGGCTCTGGAAACACCATATATTTT.